This T cell receptor (beta chain) appears in the sequencing data of a study of identical twins. Findings and caveats of the study: Alpha sequences out of frame and shared by twins had excess low generation probability. Twin pairs had excess sharing that was weaker in beta out-of-frame sequences. Findings depended on cross-sectional statistics rather than tracking the same donors.

This clonotype has only a few counts. What it binds is unknown. A universal primer site was added by template switching, and unique molecular identifiers were carried by the cDNA. TCRdb itself ran the 5' RACE reads through MiXCR, one entry per CDR3 protein. The sample records 1.5 million to 2 million distinct CDR3 sequences, about 32% being singletons. Looked up from germline, CDR1 is SNHLY and CDR2 is FYNNEI. The trim removed 6 bases at V and 6 bases at J, leaving 8 bases unmatched. This CDR3 has 14 amino acids. The J gene is TRBJ2-1, the V gene TRBV2; 7 nucleotides line up with TRBD2. The sequence was obtained from a newborn girl in good health. The sequenced sample was cord blood. This CDR3 is CASRGGRGRNEQFF. As DNA, the CDR3 is TGTGCCAGCAGGGGCGGGAGAGGTCGCAATGAGCAGTTCTTC.